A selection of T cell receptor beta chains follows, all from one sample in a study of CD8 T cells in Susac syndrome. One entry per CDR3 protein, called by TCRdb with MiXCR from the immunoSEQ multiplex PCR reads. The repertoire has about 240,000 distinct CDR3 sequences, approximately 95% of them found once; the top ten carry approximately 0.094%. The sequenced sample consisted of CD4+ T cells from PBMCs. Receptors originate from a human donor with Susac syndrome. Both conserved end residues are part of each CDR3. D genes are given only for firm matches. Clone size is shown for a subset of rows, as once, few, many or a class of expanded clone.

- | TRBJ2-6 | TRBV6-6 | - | TGTGCCACCAACCCTGGGGCCAACGTCCTGACTTTC | CATNPGANVLTF
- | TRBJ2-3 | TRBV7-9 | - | TGTGCCAGCAGCTTACTTCGAGGACAAACAGATACGCAGTATTTT | CASSLLRGQTDTQYF
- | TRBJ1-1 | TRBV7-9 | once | TGTGCCAGCAGCCAAGACTATGGAAATGCTGAAGCTTTCTTT | CASSQDYGNAEAFF
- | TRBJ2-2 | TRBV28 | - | TGTGCCAGCAGCCCCTCACGCGGTATATCGGGGGAGCTGTTTTTT | CASSPSRGISGELFF
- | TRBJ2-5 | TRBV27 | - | TGTGCCAGCAGCCGGACAGTTATATTGGAGACCCAGTACTTC | CASSRTVILETQYF
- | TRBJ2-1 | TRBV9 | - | TGTGCCAGCACCCCTCAAACTTTCTACAATGAGCAGTTCTTC | CASTPQTFYNEQFF
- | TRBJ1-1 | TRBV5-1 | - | TGCGCCAGCAGCCCGGAGGGGGGTACCACTGAAGCTTTCTTT | CASSPEGGTTEAFF
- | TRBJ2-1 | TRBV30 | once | TGTGCCTGGGGGAGCCGTGAGCAGTTCTTC | CAWGSREQFF
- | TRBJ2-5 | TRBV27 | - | TGTGCCAGCAGTTGGAGAAACCAAGAGACCCAGTACTTC | CASSWRNQETQYF
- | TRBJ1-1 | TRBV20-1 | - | TGCAGTGCCCAAAGGGACCTGAACACTGAAGCTTTCTTT | CSAQRDLNTEAFF
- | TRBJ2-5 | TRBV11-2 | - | TGTGCCAGCAGCTTAAATATGGAGACCCAGTACTTC | CASSLNMETQYF
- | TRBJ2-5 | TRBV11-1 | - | TGTGCCAGCAGCTGGTACGCTACACCAGGTGAAGAGACCCAGTACTTC | CASSWYATPGEETQYF
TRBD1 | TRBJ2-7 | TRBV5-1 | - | TGCGCCAGCAGCTTATCGTTGGGACAGGGGGCCTACGAGCAGTACTTC | CASSLSLGQGAYEQYF
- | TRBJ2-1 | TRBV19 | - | TGTGCCAGTCGAGGCGTCAATTCCTACAATGAGCAGTTCTTC | CASRGVNSYNEQFF
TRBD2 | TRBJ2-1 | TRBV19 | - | TGTGCCAGTTCGGGCGGGAGGATCGGTGAGCAGTTCTTC | CASSGGRIGEQFF
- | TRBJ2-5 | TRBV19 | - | TGTGCCAGTAGTAAAAGTGAGACCCAGTACTTC | CASSKSETQYF
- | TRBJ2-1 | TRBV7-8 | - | TGTGCCAGCAGCTACCGTGGCGGGACCTCCTACAATGAGCAGTTCTTC | CASSYRGGTSYNEQFF
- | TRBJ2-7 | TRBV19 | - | TGTGCCAGTAGTATACTCCCAGGCCCCACCTCCTACGAGCAGTACTTC | CASSILPGPTSYEQYF
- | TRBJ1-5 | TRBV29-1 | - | TGCAGCGTTGAGCCGGGACCCGAAAGGGGGCCCCAGCATTTT | CSVEPGPERGPQHF
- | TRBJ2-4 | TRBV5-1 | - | TGCGCCAGCAGCCGCAACACCGGGCCCGGGGTAGGCATTCAGTACTTC | CASSRNTGPGVGIQYF
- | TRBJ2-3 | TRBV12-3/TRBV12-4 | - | TGTGCCAGCAGTTTAATGGGAGCAGATACGCAGTATTTT | CASSLMGADTQYF
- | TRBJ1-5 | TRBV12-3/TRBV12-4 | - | TGTGCCAGCGCCGCAAGGAGCAATCAGCCCCAGCATTTT | CASAARSNQPQHF
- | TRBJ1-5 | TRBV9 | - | TGTGCCAGCAGCGTATCGCCCGAGGAAAGCCAGCCCCAGCATTTT | CASSVSPEESQPQHF
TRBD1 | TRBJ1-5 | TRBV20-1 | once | TGCAGTGCCCCCCGACAGGGTGGCAATCAGCCCCAGCATTTT | CSAPRQGGNQPQHF
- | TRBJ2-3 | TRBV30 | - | TGTGCCTGGAGCAGCCGCACAGATACGCAGTATTTT | CAWSSRTDTQYF
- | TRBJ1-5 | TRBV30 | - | TGTGCCTGGACCGCGGACAGCCCCGGAAAGTCCCAGCATTTT | CAWTADSPGKSQHF
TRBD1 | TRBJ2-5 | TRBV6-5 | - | TGTGCCAGCAGGGACAGGGGCCTTCAAGAGACCCAGTACTTC | CASRDRGLQETQYF
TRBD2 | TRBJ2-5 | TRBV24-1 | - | TGTGCCACGGCGGGGGAAGAGACCCAGTACTTC | CATAGEETQYF
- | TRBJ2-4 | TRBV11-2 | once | TGTGCCAGCAGCTTAGGGTCCAGGGGAGCCAAAAACATTCAGTACTTC | CASSLGSRGAKNIQYF
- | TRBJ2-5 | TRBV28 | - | TGTGCCAGCAGTTTAAAGGTGGGAACGCAAGAGACCCAGTACTTC | CASSLKVGTQETQYF
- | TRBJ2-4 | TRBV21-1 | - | TGTGCCAGCAGCAGTCCGCCGGGACAGATAAACATTCAGTACTTC | CASSSPPGQINIQYF
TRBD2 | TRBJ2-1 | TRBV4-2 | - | TGTGCCAGCAGCCCCGGACTAGCGGGAGTGAATGAGCAGTTCTTC | CASSPGLAGVNEQFF
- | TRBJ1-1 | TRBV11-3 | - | TGTGCCAGCAGCTTAGGCCCGGACGAAGCTTTCTTT | CASSLGPDEAFF
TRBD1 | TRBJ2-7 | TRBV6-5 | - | TGTGCCAGCAGTTACTCGGGGAACAGGGGGTCCTACGAGCAGTACTTC | CASSYSGNRGSYEQYF
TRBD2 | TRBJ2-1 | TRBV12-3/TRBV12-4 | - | TGTGCCAGCAGGACTAGCGGCTCCCGAGCTGAGCAGTTCTTC | CASRTSGSRAEQFF
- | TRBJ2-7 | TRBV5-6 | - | TGTGCCAGCAGCTTCTACGAGCAGTACTTC | CASSFYEQYF
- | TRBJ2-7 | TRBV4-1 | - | TGCGCCAGCAGCGGTACCGGGAATCCTATCGCCTACGAGCAGTACTTC | CASSGTGNPIAYEQYF
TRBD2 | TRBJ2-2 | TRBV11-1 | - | TGTGCCAGCAGCCTGACTAGCAGCGCGAACACCGGGGAGCTGTTTTTT | CASSLTSSANTGELFF
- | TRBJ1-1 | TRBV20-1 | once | TGCAGTGCTAATTCGGTTCGGGTCGAAGGAGAAGCTTTCTTT | CSANSVRVEGEAFF
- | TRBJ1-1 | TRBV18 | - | TGTGCCAGCTCACCATACAGGGAGAGAGGGGGGGTTACTGAAGCTTTCTTT | CASSPYRERGGVTEAFF
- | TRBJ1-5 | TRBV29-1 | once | TGCAGCGTTCAGGACAGTGGCAATCAGCCCCAGCATTTT | CSVQDSGNQPQHF
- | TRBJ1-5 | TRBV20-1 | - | TGCAGTGCTAGACTACAGGGTTTGGACCAGCCCCAGCATTTT | CSARLQGLDQPQHF
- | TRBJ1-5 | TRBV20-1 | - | TGCAGTGCTACCCGGGACACTGATCAGCCCCAGCATTTT | CSATRDTDQPQHF
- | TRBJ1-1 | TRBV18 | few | TGTGCCAGCTCACCTCTTCGACCAATGAACACTGAAGCTTTCTTT | CASSPLRPMNTEAFF
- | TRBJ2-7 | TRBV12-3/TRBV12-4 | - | TGTGCCAGCAGTTTATACCCGGGTCGGGCAGGGGCCATAGGATCCTACGAGCAGTACTTC | CASSLYPGRAGAIGSYEQYF
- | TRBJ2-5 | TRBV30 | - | TGTGCCTGGAGTCCTTCTGAGACCCAGTACTTC | CAWSPSETQYF